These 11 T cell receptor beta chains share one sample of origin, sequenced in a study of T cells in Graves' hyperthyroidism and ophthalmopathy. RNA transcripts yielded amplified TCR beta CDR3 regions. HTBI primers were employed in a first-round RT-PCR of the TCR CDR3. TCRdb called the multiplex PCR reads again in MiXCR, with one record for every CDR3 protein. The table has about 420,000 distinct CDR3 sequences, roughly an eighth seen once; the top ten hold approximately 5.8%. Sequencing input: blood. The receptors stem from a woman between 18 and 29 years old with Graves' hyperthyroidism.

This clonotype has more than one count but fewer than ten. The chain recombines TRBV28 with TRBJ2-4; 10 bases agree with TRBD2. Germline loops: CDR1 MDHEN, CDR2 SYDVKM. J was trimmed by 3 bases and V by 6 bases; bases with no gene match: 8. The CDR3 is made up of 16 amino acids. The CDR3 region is CASRSPSGGNKNIQYF. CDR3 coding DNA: TGTGCCAGCAGATCACCTAGCGGGGGAAACAAAAACATTCAGTACTTC.

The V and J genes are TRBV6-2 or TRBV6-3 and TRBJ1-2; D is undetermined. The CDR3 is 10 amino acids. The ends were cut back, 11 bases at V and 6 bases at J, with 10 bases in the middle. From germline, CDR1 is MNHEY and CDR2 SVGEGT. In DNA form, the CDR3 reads TGTGCCTCTTTGGGCAATGGCTACACCTTC. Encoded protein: CASLGNGYTF.

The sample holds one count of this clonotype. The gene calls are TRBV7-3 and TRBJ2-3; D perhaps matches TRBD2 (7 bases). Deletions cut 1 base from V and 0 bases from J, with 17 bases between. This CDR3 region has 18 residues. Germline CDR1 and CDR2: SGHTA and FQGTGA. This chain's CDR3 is CASSLRGEGGVSTDTQYF. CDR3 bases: TGTGCCAGCAGCTTAAGGGGGGAGGGGGGGGTAAGCACAGATACGCAGTATTTT.

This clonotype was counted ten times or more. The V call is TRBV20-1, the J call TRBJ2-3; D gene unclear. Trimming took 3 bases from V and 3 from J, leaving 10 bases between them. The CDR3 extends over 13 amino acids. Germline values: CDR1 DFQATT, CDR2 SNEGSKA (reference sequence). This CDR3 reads CSASKGRTDTQYF. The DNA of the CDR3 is TGCAGTGCTAGTAAGGGAAGAACAGATACGCAGTATTTT.

The DNA of the CDR3 is TGTGCCAGCAGCACGGGGAGACAAGAGACCCAGTACTTC. This gives the protein CASSTGRQETQYF. The chain links TRBV28 to TRBJ2-5; a possible D gene is TRBD2 (5 bases). Germline CDR1 MDHEN, CDR2 SYDVKM. This CDR3 is built from 13 residues. Trimming took off 6 bases at V and 2 bases at J, with 10 bases between the two ends.

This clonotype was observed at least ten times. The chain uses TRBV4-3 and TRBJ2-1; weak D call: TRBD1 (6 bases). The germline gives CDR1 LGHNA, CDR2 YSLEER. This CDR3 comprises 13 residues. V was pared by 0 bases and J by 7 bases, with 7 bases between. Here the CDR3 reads CASSQERGNEQFF. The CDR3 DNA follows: TGCGCCAGCAGCCAAGAGAGGGGGAATGAGCAGTTCTTC.

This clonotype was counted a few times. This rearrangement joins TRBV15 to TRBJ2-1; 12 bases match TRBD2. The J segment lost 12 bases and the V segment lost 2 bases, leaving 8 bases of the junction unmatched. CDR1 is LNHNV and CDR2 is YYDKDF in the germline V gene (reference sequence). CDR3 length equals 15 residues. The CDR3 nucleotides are TGTGCCACCAGCAGACCGGGACTAGCGGGTAGGGTGCAGTTCTTC. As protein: CATSRPGLAGRVQFF.

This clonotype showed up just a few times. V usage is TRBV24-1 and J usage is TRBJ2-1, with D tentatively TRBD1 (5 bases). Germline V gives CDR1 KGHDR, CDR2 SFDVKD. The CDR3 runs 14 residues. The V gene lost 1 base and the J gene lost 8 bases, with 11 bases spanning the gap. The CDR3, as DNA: TGTGCCACCAGTGATTTTTCAGGGTGGGATGAGCAGTTCTTC. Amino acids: CATSDFSGWDEQFF.

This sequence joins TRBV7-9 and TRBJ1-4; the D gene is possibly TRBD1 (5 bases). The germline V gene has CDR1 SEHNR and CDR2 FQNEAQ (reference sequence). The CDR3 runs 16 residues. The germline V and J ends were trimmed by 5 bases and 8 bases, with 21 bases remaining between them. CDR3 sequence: CASSARGREAGEKLFF. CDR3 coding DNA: TGTGCCAGCAGCGCCCGGGGCCGCGAAGCGGGGGAAAAACTGTTTTTT. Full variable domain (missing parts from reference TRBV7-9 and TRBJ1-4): DTGVSQNPRHKITKRGQNVTFRCDPISEHNRLYWYRQTLGQGPEFLTYFQNEAQLEKSRLLSDRFSAERPKGSFSTLEIQRTEQGDSAMYLCASSARGREAGEKLFFGSGTQLSVL.

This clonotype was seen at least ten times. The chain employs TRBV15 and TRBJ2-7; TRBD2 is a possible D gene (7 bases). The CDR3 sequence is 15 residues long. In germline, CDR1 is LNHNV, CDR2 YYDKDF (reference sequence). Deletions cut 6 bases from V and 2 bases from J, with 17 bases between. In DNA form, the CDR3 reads TGTGCCACCAGAGGGGGGGTGCCCGGAACCTACGAGCAGTACTTC. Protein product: CATRGGVPGTYEQYF.

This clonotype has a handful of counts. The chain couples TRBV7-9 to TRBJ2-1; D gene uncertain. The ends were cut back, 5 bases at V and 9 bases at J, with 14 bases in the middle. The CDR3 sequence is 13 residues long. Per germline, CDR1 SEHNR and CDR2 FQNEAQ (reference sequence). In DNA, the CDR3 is TGTGCCAGCAGCCCCCAGCCGTTCGGTGAGCAGTTCTTC. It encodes CASSPQPFGEQFF.